Below, one TCR beta chain is given with its context. The antigen is not known. The PCR contained 60 Vbeta and 13 Jbeta primers. Profiled with immunoSEQ multiplex PCR; TCRdb holds only in-frame clones, not every one. The repertoire has 100,000 to 150,000 clones, 82% of them found once; the top ten carry approximately 2.8%. These data belong to a study of cytomegalovirus exposure and HLA in healthy donors. Study-level findings and limits: Upon later analysis, TCR association rates were observed to vary by HLA locus, being highest for DRB1 and lowest for HLA-C. Among TCR beta chains of equal frequency, HLA-associated ones were more clonally expanded in a later analysis.

Each donor was nominally healthy when sampled (though unrecorded immune exposures were likely). The source material was PBMCs. This clonotype was obtained from a boy aged 2 to 10 in good health and CMV-seronegative.

The CDR3 loop reads CASSYSGGNAFF. CDR3 sequence (DNA): TGTGCCAGCAGTTATTCGGGGGGTAACGCTTTCTTT. This rearrangement joins TRBV6-6 to TRBJ1-1, with a weak D call TRBD1 (5 bases). Germline assignment: CDR1 MNHNY and CDR2 SVGAGI (reference sequence). The CDR3 has 12 amino acids. Trimming stripped 3 bases from V and 11 bases from J, with 13 bases between.